Listed here are 18 T cell receptor beta chains from one sample, sequenced in a study of read filtering for tumor transcriptome and immune sequencing. The library was built from around 380 ng RNA with molecular barcoded adaptors for alpha/delta and beta/gamma chains. MiXCR was run by TCRdb on the reads, yielding one entry per CDR3 protein. In the table there are roughly 130,000 distinct CDR3 sequences, roughly 13% of which are singletons. Sequences were obtained from a population of CD138-negative cells sorted from bone marrow. These receptors all stem from a donor older than 35 with multiple myeloma.

This clonotype was observed at least ten times. The rearrangement links TRBV10-3 to TRBJ2-5; 11 nucleotides agree with TRBD1. Per the germline V gene, CDR1 is ENHRY and CDR2 is SYGVKD. J was trimmed by 4 bases and V by 8 bases; bases with no gene match: 3. The CDR3 totals 13 residues. CDR3 amino acids: CAILDRGRETQYF. The CDR3 DNA reads as TGTGCCATCCTGGACAGGGGGCGAGAGACCCAGTACTTC.

To note about this clonotype: Being one base from a much bigger clone, this may be a read error. The chain has TRBV28 and TRBJ1-2; D remains unclear. The CDR3 has 13 residues. CDR1 MDHEN and CDR2 SYDVKM come from the germline V gene. The germline V and J ends were trimmed by 8 bases and 6 bases, with 16 bases remaining between them. The CDR3 loop reads CASCNWGDNGYTF. The CDR3 DNA sequence: TGTGCCAGCTGCAATTGGGGAGACAATGGCTACACCTTC.

The sample holds many counts of this clonotype. This chain joins TRBV20-1 and TRBJ1-1; D is uncertain. Between the trimmed V and J ends, which lost 3 bases and 2 bases, there was a span of 13 bases. CDR1 DFQATT and CDR2 SNEGSKA come from the germline V gene (reference sequence). The CDR3 extends over 14 amino acids. The CDR3 loop is CSASPGSLNTEAFF. CDR3 DNA: TGCAGTGCTAGTCCCGGGTCTTTAAACACTGAAGCTTTCTTT.

With respect to this clonotype: Possible read error: a much larger clone is one base away. The chain links TRBV6-1 to TRBJ1-1, with D possibly TRBD1 on 5 matching bases. The CDR3 spans 14 residues. Germline V CDR1 and CDR2: MNHNS, SASEGT. The V and J ends lost 8 bases and 0 bases respectively, with 13 bases between them. The CDR3 DNA is TGTGCCAGCTGTTTGACAGAGGTGAACACTGAAGCTTTCTTT. Translation gives CASCLTEVNTEAFF.

This clonotype showed up many times. The chain joins TRBV5-1 to TRBJ1-4, with unresolved D. Germline lookup yields CDR1 SGHRS and CDR2 YFSETQ. CDR3 length equals 14 residues. The V end lost 0 bases, the J end lost 4 bases, and 7 bases lay between the germline ends. The CDR3 DNA is TGCGCCAGCAGCTTGGACAGATTTAATGAAAAACTGTTTTTT. This codes for CASSLDRFNEKLFF.

This clonotype was observed many times. The J gene is TRBJ2-5, the V gene TRBV3-1, with TRBD1 matching 10 bases. V lost 7 bases to trimming and J lost 4 bases; unmatched junction nucleotides: 12. The CDR3 spans 16 residues. Germline V gene data show CDR1 as LGHDT and CDR2 as YNNKEL (reference sequence). CDR3 coding DNA: TGTGCCAGCAACCCCCGGGACAGGGGATCCCTAGAGACCCAGTACTTC. Its translation is CASNPRDRGSLETQYF.

This clonotype was seen ten or more times. J is TRBJ2-3 and V is TRBV28; TRBD2 is a possible D gene (5 bases). The CDR3 sequence is 18 residues long. CDR1 is MDHEN and CDR2 is SYDVKM in the germline V gene. V was pared by 1 base and J by 2 bases, with 19 bases between. The CDR3 bases are TGTGCCAGCAGTTTATCCCCACTAGGCCCAAGCTTCACAGATACGCAGTATTTT. It translates to CASSLSPLGPSFTDTQYF. The variable domain in full, completed from reference TRBV28 and TRBJ2-3, reads DVKVTQSSRYLVKRTGEKVFLECVQDMDHENMFWYRQDPGLGLRLIYFSYDVKMKEKGDIPEGYSVSREKKERFSLILESASTNQTSMYLCASSLSPLGPSFTDTQYFGPGTRLTVL.

A word on this clonotype: The junction does not match germline at one end; this may be a read error. The chain carries TRBV5-6 and TRBJ2-5; perhaps TRBD2 as D (5 bases). CDR3 length: 17 amino acids. In germline, CDR1 is SGHDT, CDR2 YYEEEE. The CDR3 here is CASSLGMGRRIQETQCF. As DNA, the CDR3 is TGTGCCAGCAGCTTGGGGATGGGCCGGAGGATCCAAGAGACCCAGTGCTTC.

This clonotype was detected many times. CDR3 DNA: TGTGCCAGCAGTCCACGGACAGAAGGTTCTGGCTACACCTTC. It translates to CASSPRTEGSGYTF. The J gene is TRBJ1-2, the V gene TRBV3-1; perhaps TRBD1 as D (6 bases). The CDR3 totals 14 residues. The V end was cut by 6 bases, the J end by 7 bases, with 18 bases between. Looked up from germline, CDR1 is LGHDT and CDR2 is YNNKEL (reference sequence).

This clonotype was counted ten times or more. This chain links TRBV20-1 with TRBJ2-1; 11 bases are a match to TRBD2. Germline V gene data show CDR1 as DFQATT and CDR2 as SNEGSKA (reference sequence). The J segment lost 5 bases and the V segment lost 6 bases, leaving 3 bases of the junction unmatched. The CDR3 consists of 13 residues. Here the CDR3 DNA reads TGCAGTGCATTGACTAGCGGGAACAATGAGCAGTTCTTC. Translated, it gives CSALTSGNNEQFF.

This clonotype was observed many times. The DNA for the CDR3 is TGCAGTGCTACCGGGACAATGAACAATGAGCAGTTCTTC. It yields the protein CSATGTMNNEQFF. This sequence joins TRBV20-1 and TRBJ2-1; tentative D call: TRBD1 (6 bases). Deletions cut 4 bases from V and 5 bases from J, with 12 bases between. The CDR3 covers 13 residues. Germline V CDR1 and CDR2: DFQATT, SNEGSKA (reference sequence).

Concerning this clonotype itself: This may stem from a read error, because a much larger clone lies one nucleotide away. Lacking the conserved final phenylalanine or tryptophan, this CDR3 likely reflects a read error. No DNA is shown, since the ends of the CDR3 on it are uncertain; the CDR3 is the one TCRdb lists. This chain uses TRBV21-1 with TRBJ2-2; the DNA was not used to check the table's D call, TRBD1. TRBV21-1 is labeled a pseudogene. The CDR3 length is 15 residues, termini included. CDR3: CASSNRGGGAGELFL.

This clonotype showed up many times. The chain recombines TRBV3-1 with TRBJ1-1; D gene uncertain. Germline assignment: CDR1 LGHDT and CDR2 YNNKEL (reference sequence). Trimming shortened V by 4 bases and J by 3 bases, and 9 bases separated the two germline ends. The CDR3 is 13 amino acids. CDR3 sequence (DNA): TGTGCCAGCAGCCGCCACCGGGACACTGAAGCTTTCTTT. This sequence encodes CASSRHRDTEAFF.

The sample holds many counts of this clonotype. The chain has TRBV29-1 and TRBJ2-5; perhaps TRBD1 as D (5 bases). The CDR3 consists of 13 residues. Trimming shortened V by 8 bases and J by 3 bases, and 16 bases separated the two germline ends. Germline V gives CDR1 SQVTM, CDR2 ANQGSEA. The CDR3 reads CSSSTTGEETQYF. The CDR3, as DNA: TGCAGCTCATCAACTACAGGCGAAGAGACCCAGTACTTC.

V is TRBV20-1 and J is TRBJ2-7, with D possibly TRBD1 on 6 matching bases. This CDR3 spans 13 amino acids. Looked up from germline, CDR1 is DFQATT and CDR2 is SNEGSKA (reference sequence). Trimming took 5 bases from V and 8 from J, leaving 19 bases between them. This CDR3 is CSALRGMPGKQYF. The CDR3 DNA reads as TGCAGTGCTTTGAGGGGGATGCCTGGCAAGCAGTACTTC.

This clonotype was seen at least ten times. V and J are TRBV6-5 and TRBJ1-1, with D perhaps TRBD1 (5 bases). The CDR3 runs to 13 residues. Trimming pared 8 bases from V and 2 bases from J, leaving 12 bases between. Germline-derived CDR1 and CDR2 are MNHEY and SVGAGI. CDR3 DNA: TGTGCCAGCGGCGGACACGTCAACACTGAAGCTTTCTTT. The encoded protein is CASGGHVNTEAFF.

The chain carries TRBV28 and TRBJ2-5; 14 bases line up with TRBD2. The CDR3 consists of 17 residues. Germline V CDR1 and CDR2: MDHEN, SYDVKM. After removal of 4 bases from V and 0 bases from J, the junction contained 4 bases not matched to a gene. CDR3 region: CASSSPTSGRDQETQYF. The CDR3 DNA follows: TGTGCCAGCAGTTCTCCGACTAGCGGGAGGGACCAAGAGACCCAGTACTTC.

J is TRBJ1-3 and V is TRBV11-2, with TRBD1 matching over 7 bases. CDR3 size: 15 residues. With V trimmed by 5 bases and J by 0 bases, 4 bases remained unmatched. From germline, CDR1 is SGHAT and CDR2 FQNNGV. The CDR3, as DNA: TGTGCCAGCAGCATGGGACAGAGCTCTGGAAACACCATATATTTT. Translation: CASSMGQSSGNTIYF.